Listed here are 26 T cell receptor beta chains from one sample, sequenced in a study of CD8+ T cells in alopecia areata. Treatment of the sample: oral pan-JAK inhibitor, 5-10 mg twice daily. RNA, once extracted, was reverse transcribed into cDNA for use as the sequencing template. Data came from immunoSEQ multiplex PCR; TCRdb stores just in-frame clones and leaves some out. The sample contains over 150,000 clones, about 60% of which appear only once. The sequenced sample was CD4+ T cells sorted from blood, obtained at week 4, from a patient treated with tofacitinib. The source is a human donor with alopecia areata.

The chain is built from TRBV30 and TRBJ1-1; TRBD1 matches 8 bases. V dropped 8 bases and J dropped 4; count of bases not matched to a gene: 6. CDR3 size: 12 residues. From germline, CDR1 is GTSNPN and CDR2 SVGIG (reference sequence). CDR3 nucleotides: TGTGCCCAGGGGGCGGACACCACTGAAGCTTTCTTT. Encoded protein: CAQGADTTEAFF. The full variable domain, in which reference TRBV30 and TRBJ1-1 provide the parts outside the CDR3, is SQTIHQWPATLVQPVGSPLSLECTVEGTSNPNLYWYRQAAGRGLQLLFYSVGIGQISSEVPQNLSASRPQDRQFILSSKKLLLSDSGFYLCAQGADTTEAFFGQGTRLTVV.

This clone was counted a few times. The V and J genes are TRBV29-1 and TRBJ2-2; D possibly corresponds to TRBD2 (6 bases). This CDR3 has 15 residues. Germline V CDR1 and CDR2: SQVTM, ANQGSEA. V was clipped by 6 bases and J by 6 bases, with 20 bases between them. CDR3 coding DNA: TGCAGCGTCACCCCCAGCGGGTGGGGAGCCGGGGAGCTGTTTTTT. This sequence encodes CSVTPSGWGAGELFF.

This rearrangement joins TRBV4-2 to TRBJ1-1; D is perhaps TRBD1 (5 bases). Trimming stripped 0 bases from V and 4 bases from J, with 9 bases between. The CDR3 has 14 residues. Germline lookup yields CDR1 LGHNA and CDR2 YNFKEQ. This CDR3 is CASSQELQGTEAFF. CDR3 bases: TGTGCCAGCAGCCAAGAATTGCAGGGCACTGAAGCTTTCTTT.

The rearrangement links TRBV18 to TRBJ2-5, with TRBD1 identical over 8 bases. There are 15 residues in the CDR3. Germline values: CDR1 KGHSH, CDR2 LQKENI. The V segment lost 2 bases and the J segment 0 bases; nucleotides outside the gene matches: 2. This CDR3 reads CASSPEGQDQETQYF. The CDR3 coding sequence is TGTGCCAGCTCACCAGAGGGACAGGACCAAGAGACCCAGTACTTC.

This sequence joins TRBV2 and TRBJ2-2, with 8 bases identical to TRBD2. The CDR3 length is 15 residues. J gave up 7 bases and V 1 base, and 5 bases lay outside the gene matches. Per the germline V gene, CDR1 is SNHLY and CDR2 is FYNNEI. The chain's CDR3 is CASSEEFSGIGELFF. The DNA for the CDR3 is TGTGCCAGCAGTGAAGAATTTAGCGGGATCGGGGAGCTGTTTTTT.

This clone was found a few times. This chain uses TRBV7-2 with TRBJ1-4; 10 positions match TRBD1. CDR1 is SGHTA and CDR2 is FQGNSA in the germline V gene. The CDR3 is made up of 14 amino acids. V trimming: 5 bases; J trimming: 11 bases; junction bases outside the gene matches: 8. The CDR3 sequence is CASSRIPGQGKLFF. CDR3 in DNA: TGTGCCAGCAGCCGAATTCCGGGACAGGGGAAACTGTTTTTT.

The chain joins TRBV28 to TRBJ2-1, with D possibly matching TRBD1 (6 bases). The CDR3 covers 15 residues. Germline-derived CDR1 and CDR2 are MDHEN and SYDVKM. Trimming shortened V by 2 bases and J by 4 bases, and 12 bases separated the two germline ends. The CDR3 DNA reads TGTGCCAGCAGTTTACGGGCAGGGGTTTACAATGAGCAGTTCTTC. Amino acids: CASSLRAGVYNEQFF.

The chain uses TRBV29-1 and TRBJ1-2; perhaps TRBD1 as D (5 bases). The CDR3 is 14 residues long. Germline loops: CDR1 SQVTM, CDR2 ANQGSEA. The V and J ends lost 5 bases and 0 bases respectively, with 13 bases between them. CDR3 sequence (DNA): TGCAGCGTTTTTGGGGCCAAGTCTAACTATGGCTACACCTTC. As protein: CSVFGAKSNYGYTF. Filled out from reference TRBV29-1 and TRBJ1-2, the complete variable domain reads SAVISQKPSRDICQRGTSLTIQCQVDSQVTMMFWYRQQPGQSLTLIATANQGSEATYESGFVIDKFPISRPNLTFSTLTVSNMSPEDSSIYLCSVFGAKSNYGYTFGSGTRLTVV.

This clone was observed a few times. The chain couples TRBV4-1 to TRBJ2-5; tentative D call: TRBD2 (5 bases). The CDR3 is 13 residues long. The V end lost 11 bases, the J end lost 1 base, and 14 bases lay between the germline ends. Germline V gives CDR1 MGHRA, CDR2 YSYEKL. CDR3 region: CAVARGPQETQYF. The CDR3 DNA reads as TGCGCCGTAGCTCGCGGGCCCCAAGAGACCCAGTACTTC.

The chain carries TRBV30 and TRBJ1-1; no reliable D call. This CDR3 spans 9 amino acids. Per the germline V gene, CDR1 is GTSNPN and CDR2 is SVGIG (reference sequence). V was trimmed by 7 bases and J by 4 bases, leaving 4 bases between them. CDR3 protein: CALGTEAFF. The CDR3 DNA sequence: TGTGCCTTGGGCACTGAAGCTTTCTTT. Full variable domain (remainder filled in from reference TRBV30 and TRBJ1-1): SQTIHQWPATLVQPVGSPLSLECTVEGTSNPNLYWYRQAAGRGLQLLFYSVGIGQISSEVPQNLSASRPQDRQFILSSKKLLLSDSGFYLCALGTEAFFGQGTRLTVV.

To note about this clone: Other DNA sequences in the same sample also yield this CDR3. The CDR3 protein is CAWSVPGRQPQHF. The CDR3 coding sequence is TGTGCCTGGAGTGTACCAGGAAGGCAGCCCCAGCATTTT. The gene calls are TRBV30 and TRBJ1-5; D is undetermined. Per the germline V gene, CDR1 is GTSNPN and CDR2 is SVGIG (reference sequence). The CDR3 loop spans 13 amino acids. The V end was cut by 0 bases, the J end by 7 bases, with 10 bases between.

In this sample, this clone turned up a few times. The CDR3: CASRDGTYEQYF. In nucleotides, the CDR3 is TGTGCCAGCCGGGACGGCACTTACGAGCAGTACTTC. J is TRBJ2-7 and V is TRBV6-5; tentatively, D is TRBD1 or TRBD2 (5 bases each). Germline values: CDR1 MNHEY, CDR2 SVGAGI. The CDR3 length is 12 residues. Trimming pared 8 bases from V and 4 bases from J, leaving 12 bases between.

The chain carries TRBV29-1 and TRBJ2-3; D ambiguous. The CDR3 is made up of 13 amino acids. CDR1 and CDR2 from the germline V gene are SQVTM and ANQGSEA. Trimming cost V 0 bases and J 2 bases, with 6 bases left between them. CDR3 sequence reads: CSVEDPFTDTQYF. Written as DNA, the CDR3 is TGCAGCGTTGAAGATCCTTTCACAGATACGCAGTATTTT.

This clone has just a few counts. CDR3 region: CASSQIGQRIYEQYF. CDR3 bases: TGCGCCAGCAGCCAAATAGGACAACGCATCTACGAGCAGTACTTC. This rearrangement joins TRBV4-1 to TRBJ2-7; a weak D match, TRBD1 (5 bases). This CDR3 comprises 15 residues. The germline V and J ends were trimmed by 2 bases and 3 bases, with 14 bases remaining between them. Germline CDR1 reads MGHRA; CDR2 reads YSYEKL.

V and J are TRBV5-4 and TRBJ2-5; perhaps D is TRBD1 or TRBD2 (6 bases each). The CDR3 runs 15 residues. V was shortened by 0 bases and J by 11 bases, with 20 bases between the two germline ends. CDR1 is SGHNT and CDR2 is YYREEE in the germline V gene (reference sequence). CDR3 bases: TGTGCCAGCAGCTTGGCCGGGGGCCACCCTAGGGAGCAGTACTTC. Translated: CASSLAGGHPREQYF.

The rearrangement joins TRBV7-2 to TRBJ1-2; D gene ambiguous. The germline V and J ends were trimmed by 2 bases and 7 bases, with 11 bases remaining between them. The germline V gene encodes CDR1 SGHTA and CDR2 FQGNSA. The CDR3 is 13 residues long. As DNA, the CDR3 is TGTGCCAGCAGCTTAAATCGCGGATCTGGCTACACCTTC. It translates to CASSLNRGSGYTF. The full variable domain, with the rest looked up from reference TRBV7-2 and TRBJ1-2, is GAGVSQSPSNKVTEKGKDVELRCDPISGHTALYWYRQSLGQGLEFLIYFQGNSAPDKSGLPSDRFSAERTGGSVSTLTIQRTQQEDSAVYLCASSLNRGSGYTFGSGTRLTVV.

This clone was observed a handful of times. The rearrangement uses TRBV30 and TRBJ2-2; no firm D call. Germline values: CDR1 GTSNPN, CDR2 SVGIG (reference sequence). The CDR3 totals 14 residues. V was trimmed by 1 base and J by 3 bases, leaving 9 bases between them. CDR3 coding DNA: TGTGCCTGGAGTGCAGGCTCGGACACCGGGGAGCTGTTTTTT. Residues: CAWSAGSDTGELFF. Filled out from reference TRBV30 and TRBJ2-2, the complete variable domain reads SQTIHQWPATLVQPVGSPLSLECTVEGTSNPNLYWYRQAAGRGLQLLFYSVGIGQISSEVPQNLSASRPQDRQFILSSKKLLLSDSGFYLCAWSAGSDTGELFFGEGSRLTVL.

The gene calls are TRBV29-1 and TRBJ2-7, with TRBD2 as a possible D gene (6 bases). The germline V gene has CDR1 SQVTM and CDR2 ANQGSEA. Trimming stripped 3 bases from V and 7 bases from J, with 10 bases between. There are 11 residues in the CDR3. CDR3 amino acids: CSVDGGREQYF. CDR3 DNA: TGCAGCGTTGATGGAGGGAGAGAGCAGTACTTC.

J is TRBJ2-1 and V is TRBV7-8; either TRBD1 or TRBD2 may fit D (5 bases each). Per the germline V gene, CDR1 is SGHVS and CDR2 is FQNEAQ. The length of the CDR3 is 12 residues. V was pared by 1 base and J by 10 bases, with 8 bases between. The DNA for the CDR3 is TGTGCCAGCAGCTTAGTCGGGGCGGAGCAGTTCTTC. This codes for CASSLVGAEQFF.

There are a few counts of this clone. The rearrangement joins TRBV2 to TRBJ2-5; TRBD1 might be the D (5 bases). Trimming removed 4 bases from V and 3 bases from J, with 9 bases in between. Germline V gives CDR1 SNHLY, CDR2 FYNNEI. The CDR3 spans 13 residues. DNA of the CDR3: TGTGCCAGCAGTGGCCCAGGGAAAGAGACCCAGTACTTC. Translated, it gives CASSGPGKETQYF.

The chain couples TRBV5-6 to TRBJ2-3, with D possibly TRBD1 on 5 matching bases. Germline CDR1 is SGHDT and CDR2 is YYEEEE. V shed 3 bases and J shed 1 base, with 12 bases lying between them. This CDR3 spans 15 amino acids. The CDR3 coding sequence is TGTGCCAGCAGCTGGCAGGGCTGGGGCACAGATACGCAGTATTTT. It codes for CASSWQGWGTDTQYF.

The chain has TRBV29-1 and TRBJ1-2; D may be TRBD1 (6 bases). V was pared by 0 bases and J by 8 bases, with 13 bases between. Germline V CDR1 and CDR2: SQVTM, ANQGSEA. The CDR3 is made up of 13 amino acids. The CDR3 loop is CSVEDLRGGGYTF. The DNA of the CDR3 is TGCAGCGTTGAAGATCTTAGGGGGGGCGGCTACACCTTC. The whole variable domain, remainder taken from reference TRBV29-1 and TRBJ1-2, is SAVISQKPSRDICQRGTSLTIQCQVDSQVTMMFWYRQQPGQSLTLIATANQGSEATYESGFVIDKFPISRPNLTFSTLTVSNMSPEDSSIYLCSVEDLRGGGYTFGSGTRLTVV.

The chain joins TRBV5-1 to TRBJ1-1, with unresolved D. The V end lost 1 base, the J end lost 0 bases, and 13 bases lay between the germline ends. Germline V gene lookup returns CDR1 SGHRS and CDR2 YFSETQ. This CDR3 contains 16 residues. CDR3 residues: CASSLRSDHMNTEAFF. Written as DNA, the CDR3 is TGCGCCAGCAGCTTGCGATCTGATCACATGAACACTGAAGCTTTCTTT.

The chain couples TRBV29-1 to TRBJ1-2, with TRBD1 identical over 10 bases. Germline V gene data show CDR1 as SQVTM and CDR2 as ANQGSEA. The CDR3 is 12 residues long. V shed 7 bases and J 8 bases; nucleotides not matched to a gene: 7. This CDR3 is CSADGQGGGYTF. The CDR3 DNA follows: TGCAGCGCGGACGGACAGGGGGGAGGCTACACCTTC.

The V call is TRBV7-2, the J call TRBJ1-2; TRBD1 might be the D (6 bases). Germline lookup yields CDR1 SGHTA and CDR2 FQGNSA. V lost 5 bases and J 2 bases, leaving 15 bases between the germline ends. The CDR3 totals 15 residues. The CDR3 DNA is TGTGCCAGCAGCCCAAATCGTCAGGGGAACTATGGCTACACCTTC. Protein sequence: CASSPNRQGNYGYTF.

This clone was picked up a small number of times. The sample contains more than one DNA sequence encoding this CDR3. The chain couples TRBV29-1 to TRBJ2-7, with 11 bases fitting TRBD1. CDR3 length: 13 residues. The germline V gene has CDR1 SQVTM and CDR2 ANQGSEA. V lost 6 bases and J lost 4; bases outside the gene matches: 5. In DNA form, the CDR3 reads TGCAGCGTGCGGACAGGGGGCACGTACGAGCAGTACTTC. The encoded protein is CSVRTGGTYEQYF.